The rows below give T cell receptor beta chains drawn from one sample of a study of cytomegalovirus exposure and HLA in healthy donors. Libraries were prepared by immunoSEQ multiplex PCR; TCRdb keeps only in-frame clonotypes and omits some of them. Of over 200,000 clones listed, 80% to 90% were seen once; the top ten hold 2.9%. The sequenced sample was PBMCs. Receptor source: a woman aged 18-29 years in good health and CMV-seronegative. Each CDR3 is given with its conserved first and last residue. Fields, in order: J gene, V gene, CDR3 protein.

TRBJ2-4 | TRBV7-2 | CASSLSPGPQNIQYF
TRBJ1-2 | TRBV2 | CASRYTGTGSYTF
TRBJ2-2 | TRBV7-3 | CASSSSGSHTGELFF
TRBJ2-1 | TRBV9 | CASSVGTAHYRGQFF
TRBJ2-1 | TRBV11-2 | CASSMDRGSYNEQFF
TRBJ1-1 | TRBV29-1 | CSVEQGVMNTEAFF
TRBJ2-1 | TRBV6-5 | CASSYDGGLSNNEQFF
TRBJ1-1 | TRBV18 | CASSPTEDTEAFF
TRBJ1-1 | TRBV10-3 | CATASKSNTEAFF
TRBJ2-7 | TRBV6-1 | CASTKGQGYYEQYF
TRBJ2-3 | TRBV6-5 | CASSPRLAGADTQYF
TRBJ2-5 | TRBV7-8 | CASSLGSSETQYF
TRBJ1-2 | TRBV19 | CASSILGAHYGYTF
TRBJ2-4 | TRBV5-6 | CASSLRLSGRIEVKNIQYF
TRBJ2-6 | TRBV7-9 | CASSFQGTGANVLTF
TRBJ2-5 | TRBV9 | CASSVAGGETQYF
TRBJ2-7 | TRBV19 | CASSQLAGGSYEQYF
TRBJ1-2 | TRBV7-2 | CASSPGGQRNGYTF
TRBJ1-2 | TRBV19 | CASSMGTGGNYGYTF
TRBJ1-1 | TRBV5-4 | CASSSGTGKAFF
TRBJ1-1 | TRBV28 | CASSLPRQGSSNTEAFF
TRBJ2-7 | TRBV10-1 | CASSETSGSVYEQYF
TRBJ2-1 | TRBV4-2 | CASSQEVTSGRINEQFF
TRBJ1-2 | TRBV27 | CASSLRPGQGIGGYTF
TRBJ2-7 | TRBV7-8 | CASSQQGLGEQYF
TRBJ2-5 | TRBV7-2 | CASSSQPTGTQYF
TRBJ2-1 | TRBV4-1 | CASSQTPGEGRPYNEQFF
TRBJ2-3 | TRBV2 | CASSGLLAGGTDTQYF
TRBJ1-2 | TRBV28 | CASSLPSAGALGGYTF
TRBJ2-7 | TRBV28 | CASSYGLAGGYEQYF
TRBJ2-1 | TRBV9 | CASTLGPGSYNEQFF
TRBJ2-5 | TRBV5-4 | CASSLAGQGGETQYF
TRBJ1-1 | TRBV9 | CASSVAGGGDTEAFF
TRBJ2-1 | TRBV19 | CASGMSGRPDDEQFF
TRBJ2-6 | TRBV15 | CATSRKTGSGANVLTF
TRBJ2-2 | TRBV9 | CASSVGLAGATGELFF
TRBJ2-5 | TRBV30 | CAWNTAGAAQETQYF
TRBJ1-5 | TRBV10-2 | CASADRDFSNQPQHF
TRBJ1-2 | TRBV28 | CASSSKARTGGAGYYGYTF
TRBJ1-1 | TRBV20-1 | CTPGLDTEAFF
TRBJ2-2 | TRBV7-8 | CASSSTSGVNTGELFF
TRBJ2-6 | TRBV5-1 | CASSLSDPGANVLTF
TRBJ2-6 | TRBV6-1 | CASSEKGWKGEYSGANVLTF
TRBJ2-2 | TRBV4-2 | CASSQIESGSSHTGELFF
TRBJ2-2 | TRBV6-1 | CASSGAGGITGELFF
TRBJ2-7 | TRBV18 | CASSPPEPSGSFYEQYF
TRBJ1-1 | TRBV18 | CASSPGQGTEAFF
TRBJ2-1 | TRBV5-1 | CASSLGEVGGQEQFF
TRBJ1-1 | TRBV23-1 | CASSHNRGRNTEAFF
TRBJ1-2 | TRBV16 | CASSPDAGRKDANYGYTF
TRBJ2-7 | TRBV9 | CASSYDSLSSYEQYF
TRBJ2-1 | TRBV2 | CASRPTSGSYNEQFF
TRBJ2-3 | TRBV11-2 | CASSSPGGPPDTQYF